Shown below are 4 T cell receptor beta chains from a single sample sequenced in a study of blood T cell repertoires in COVID-19. Libraries were prepared by immunoSEQ multiplex PCR; TCRdb keeps only in-frame clonotypes and omits some of them. The data show fewer than 300,000 clones, with approximately 80% seen just once and around 3% held by the top ten. Sequencing used peripheral blood. The receptors stem from a woman aged 55-75 years with active or convalescent COVID-19.

This rearrangement joins TRBV14 to TRBJ1-2, with a possible D match to TRBD1 (5 bases). Germline loops: CDR1 SGHDN, CDR2 FVKESK. The CDR3 totals 16 residues. Trimming took off 0 bases at V and 4 bases at J, with 15 bases between the two ends. CDR3 region: CASSQDWGEGAYGYTF. The CDR3, as DNA: TGTGCCAGCAGCCAAGATTGGGGGGAAGGGGCCTATGGCTACACCTTC.

The rearrangement links TRBV7-9 to TRBJ2-2; 7 nucleotides agree with TRBD2. There are 17 residues in the CDR3. CDR1 and CDR2 (germline): SEHNR, FQNEAQ (reference sequence). Germline trimming cut 1 base from V and 0 bases from J; bases unmatched to any gene: 5. CDR3 protein: CASSLGSSGANTGELFF. The CDR3 coding sequence is TGTGCCAGCAGCTTAGGATCTAGCGGAGCGAACACCGGGGAGCTGTTTTTT.

The chain is built from TRBV5-1 and TRBJ1-4; D remains ambiguous. Germline V lookup: CDR1 SGHRS, CDR2 YFSETQ. Trimming stripped 4 bases from V and 8 bases from J, with 18 bases between. CDR3 length: 15 amino acids. The DNA of the CDR3 is TGCGCCAGCAGCGAGGAGGGCGGGTTCAACGAAAAACTGTTTTTT. It specifies CASSEEGGFNEKLFF.

The V gene is TRBV7-3, the J gene TRBJ2-2; D might be TRBD2 (5 bases). Trimming took off 5 bases at V and 1 base at J, with 14 bases between the two ends. This CDR3 is 16 amino acids long. Per germline, CDR1 SGHTA and CDR2 FQGTGA. CDR3 nucleotide sequence: TGTGCCAGCAGCCCCCGGGGTCGGGAGAACACCGGGGAGCTGTTTTTT. It yields the protein CASSPRGRENTGELFF.